This record covers a single T cell receptor (beta chain). Its antigen is as yet unknown. The data were obtained in a study of T-cell reconstitution after alpha-beta-depleted transplantation in children. Study-wide points: At one year after transplant, newly produced T cells mostly accounted for T-cell counts and diversity. Reports say that about two months after transplant, the alpha-beta T cells came out of several hundred graft clones that had expanded. Where some patients showed high TCRbeta diversity at day 60, it came from recipient T cells and thymic progenitors that had survived.

Library preparation (for TCRbeta) was performed with unique molecular identifiers. TCRdb recomputed calls from the PCR reads with MiXCR, one row per CDR3 protein. This table holds approximately 650,000 distinct CDR3 sequences, around 13% found once. V was clipped by 5 bases and J by 6 bases; unmatched bases: 4. The CDR3 is 14 amino acids. Germline V gene lookup returns CDR1 SGHRS and CDR2 YFSETQ. The starting material was PBMCs, obtained before TCRalphabeta/CD19-depleted stem cell transplant. The receptor comes from a girl aged 2 to 10 with congenital amegakaryocytic thrombocytopenia, due to receive a stem cell transplant. This chain connects TRBV5-1 to TRBJ2-3, with 12 positions matching TRBD2. The CDR3 DNA reads TGCGCCAGCAGAGGGCTAGCGGGAGGGGATACGCAGTATTTT. It yields the protein CASRGLAGGDTQYF. The variable domain in full, completed from reference TRBV5-1 and TRBJ2-3, reads KAGVTQTPRYLIKTRGQQVTLSCSPISGHRSVSWYQQTPGQGLQFLFEYFSETQRNKGNFPGRFSGRQFSNSRSEMNVSTLELGDSALYLCASRGLAGGDTQYFGPGTRLTVL.